This entry describes one T cell receptor (beta chain). The clone's antigen remains unknown. Base qualities are missing; no much larger clone stands one base away. The library was made by the immunoSEQ multiplex PCR assay. Adaptive Biotechnologies carried out TCRB amplification, library preparation, sequencing and preliminary bioinformatics at Survey level resolution. From the authors' description of their analysis: Clonality was calculated in R as 1 minus normalized Shannon entropy, and the Gini index was calculated with the R package ineq. The overlap score was defined as the summed counts of shared sequences divided by the total counts of all sequences in both compared samples. Fisher's exact test, with an assumed theoretical repertoire of 10^7 TCRB sequences, was used to assess the significance of shared clonotypes. In TCRdb, the immuneACCESS table is reduced to in-frame sequences with V and J assigned. These tables do not hold every clone; where another copy was compared, an unresolved V gene accounts for under half, and the others remain unexplained. D and trimming were read from the DNA, whereas the V and J calls and clone size are those reported in that table. The table for this sample lists under 8,500 clones; around 86% of them were counted only once. The ten largest clones capture around 0.77% of the sample.

This entry belongs to a study of follicular helper T cells after annual influenza vaccination (TCRdb year 2017). Study-wide context: Blood was collected on days 0, 7 and 28 after each seasonal influenza vaccination. To study recall of cTfh clones, some subjects were followed through successive annual vaccinations in the 2013-2014, 2014-2015 and 2015-2016 seasons. One week after vaccination, a second recruited cohort of 12 to 13 subjects (Table S1) displayed a similar ICOS+CD38+ cTfh response. Multi-year samples were available from six subjects, with four subjects covering two vaccination seasons and two subjects covering three seasons. Samples from 2013-2014 were cryopreserved, whereas samples from 2015 were processed immediately after collection.

The time point label, read with the paper, signifies: 2015-2016 season, pre-vaccination. Adults were given seasonal inactivated influenza vaccine (Fluvarix), and sorted blood CD4 subsets were followed by TCRB sequencing before and after vaccination. To be eligible, subjects had to live in the community and must not have received influenza vaccine in the previous 6 months. Exclusions included influenza vaccine contraindications, substance abuse, HIV/AIDS, active malignancy, immunomodulatory medication and active illness such as respiratory infection. At each time point, about 35 to 110 mL of blood was collected. Ficoll-Paque PLUS or SepMate separation was used to isolate PBMC. As a comparison non-Tfh subset, CXCR5- memory CD4 T cells were sorted. Before DNA extraction, cell subsets were sorted from PBMC on a BD FACS Aria. Summary of the overall study and its limitations: ICOS+CD38+ cTfh clonality correlated with the frequency of that population, and its change correlated with the change in circulating plasmablast frequency. When influenza clone enrichment was assessed, the possibility that the much larger non-cTfh compartments were undersampled could not be excluded. Day 7 ICOS+CD38+ clones were most often found later in ICOS-CD38- cTfh, suggesting that subset may serve as a memory reservoir. Productive TCRB sequences were recovered from only roughly 9-23% of analyzed cells, so rare clonotypes could not be sampled. Successive annual vaccinations recalled a recurrent oligoclonal ICOS+CD38+ cTfh response that contained tetramer and AIM influenza-specific clonotypes.

The germline V and J ends show losses of 2 bases and 5 bases respectively, and no gene match explains 17 bases of the junction. The CDR3 sequence holds 18 residues, the cysteine and phenylalanine included. The DNA shown is the 54-base CDR3, in frame from base 1. CDR1 and CDR2 (SGDLS, YYNGEE) derive from the germline V gene. The receptor was derived from an adult who received the influenza vaccine. The sequencing used CXCR5- memory CD4+ T cells sorted from blood, collected on the day of influenza vaccination. The cell subset or site label corresponds to: CXCR5- memory CD4 T cells. The chain joins TRBV9 to TRBJ1-1; TRBD1 aligns with 8 central bases. The nucleotides are TGTGCCAGCAGCGTTCAGGAAGCCACGGACAGGGTTGGTACTGAAGCTTTCTTT. Its translation is CASSVQEATDRVGTEAFF.